The entry below describes one T cell receptor beta chain. Its matching antigen is unknown. The data derive from a study of Ad26.COV2.S vaccination and SARS-CoV-2 variants. At the level of the study: As a participant in COV1001, the donor was in the Ad26.COV2.S trial arm. Recipients of Ad26.COV2.S got it intramuscularly, once or twice 56 days apart.

Treatment denoted: approximately 18 received Ad26.COV2.S at low or high dose, single or two shots; a few received placebo; per-sample allocation not given. Collection of the samples took place on day 63 after the first injection of vaccine or placebo. TCRdb's table, derived via immunoSEQ multiplex PCR, lists solely in-frame clones and lacks some. This sample carries approximately 500,000 clones, roughly 87% of them seen once, and the ten largest clones take roughly 13%. Study-wide results and caveats: The analyses of TCR breadth and depth may have understated the size of total T cell responses. Post-vaccination breadth of spike-specific CD8+ and CD4+ T cell responses was reportedly substantial.

This CDR3 spans 18 amino acids. Germline V gives CDR1 MNHNY, CDR2 SVGAGI (reference sequence). J was trimmed by 2 bases and V by 5 bases; bases with no gene match: 14. The specimen comprised peripheral blood, sampled in a trial of Ad26.COV2.S vaccine versus placebo. This chain links TRBV6-6 with TRBJ2-7; 11 nucleotides agree with TRBD1. The receptor was derived from a person between 18 and 59 years old who received the Ad26.COV2.S COVID-19 vaccine or a placebo. The CDR3 reads CASSRTGGSLRWTYEQYF. The CDR3 DNA follows: TGTGCCAGCAGTCGGACAGGGGGCAGTCTCAGGTGGACCTACGAGCAGTACTTC.